Listed here are 10 T cell receptor beta chains from one sample, sequenced in a study of T cells in Graves' hyperthyroidism and ophthalmopathy (dated by TCRdb to the late 2010s). Libraries were prepared through multiplex PCR. The sample was run on an Illumina HiSeq 2000. Amplification of TCR beta CDR3 regions was carried out from RNA transcripts. A first-round RT-PCR of the TCR CDR3 used the HTBI primer set with the Qiagen OneStep RT-PCR kit. The raw public data were reprocessed by TCRdb itself: fastp quality trimming at Q25, MiXCR clonotype calling, in-frame beta chains only. Every distinct CDR3 protein forms one entry, paired with its most common genes and DNA. This sample lists some 570,000 distinct CDR3 sequences; approximately 15% were detected once. In total, the top ten clones hold about 7% of the sample. Material: blood. The receptors were sampled from a young woman with Graves' ophthalmopathy.

In its sample, this clonotype was seen many times. The chain carries TRBV9 and TRBJ1-5; no clear D. V shed 5 bases and J shed 1 base, with 13 bases lying between them. Germline CDR1 reads SGDLS; CDR2 reads YYNGEE. The CDR3 loop spans 15 amino acids. The CDR3: CASSVGGRSNQPQHF. CDR3 coding DNA: TGTGCCAGCAGTGTTGGTGGTCGGAGCAATCAGCCCCAGCATTTT.

This rearrangement joins TRBV20-1 to TRBJ2-1; 10 bases map to TRBD2. The junction had 9 bases not matched to a gene; V was cut back by 3 bases and J by 4 bases. The germline CDR1 and CDR2 sequences are DFQATT and SNEGSKA (reference sequence). The CDR3 runs to 16 residues. The CDR3 region has the DNA TGCAGTGCTAGGGGAGCGGGAGGGCCGGTATACAATGAGCAGTTCTTC. Protein: CSARGAGGPVYNEQFF.

This clonotype was detected only a few times. One base away lies a much larger clone, so this may be a sequencing read error. This rearrangement joins TRBV2 to TRBJ1-5; weak D call: TRBD1 (6 bases). V was trimmed by 8 bases and J by 1 base, leaving 18 bases between them. Germline CDR1 is SNHLY and CDR2 is FYNNEI. This CDR3 contains 16 residues. The CDR3 DNA follows: TGTGCCAGCCGGGAACAGGGCGGGTTGAGCAATCAGCCCCAGCATTTT. This sequence encodes CASREQGGLSNQPQHF.

The rearrangement links TRBV7-9 to TRBJ1-3, with unresolved D. Germline V gene lookup returns CDR1 SEHNR and CDR2 FQNEAQ (reference sequence). The CDR3 has 17 residues. The V gene lost 2 bases and the J gene lost 4 bases, with 18 bases spanning the gap. The CDR3 reads CASSLWAAPRAGNTIYF. DNA of the CDR3: TGTGCCAGCAGCTTATGGGCCGCACCCCGGGCAGGAAACACCATATATTTT. The full variable domain, its missing parts supplied by reference TRBV7-9 and TRBJ1-3, is DTGVSQNPRHKITKRGQNVTFRCDPISEHNRLYWYRQTLGQGPEFLTYFQNEAQLEKSRLLSDRFSAERPKGSFSTLEIQRTEQGDSAMYLCASSLWAAPRAGNTIYFGEGSWLTVV.

The chain combines TRBV11-3 with TRBJ1-4; D is unclear. The CDR3 runs 15 residues. Trimming removed 1 base from V and 4 bases from J, with 10 bases in between. Germline CDR1 SGHNT, CDR2 YENEEA. This chain's CDR3 is CASSLGFRDNEKLFF. CDR3 coding DNA: TGTGCCAGCAGCTTAGGGTTCCGGGATAATGAAAAACTGTTTTTT.

This clonotype was seen at least ten times. The CDR3 coding sequence is TGTGCCAGCTCTTTCGAGGGCAACTACGAGCAGTACTTC. Translation gives CASSFEGNYEQYF. The chain couples TRBV2 to TRBJ2-7; tentatively, D is TRBD2 (5 bases). V lost 8 bases to trimming and J lost 3 bases, with 14 bases between them. CDR1 and CDR2 (germline): SNHLY, FYNNEI. The CDR3 consists of 13 residues.

In this sample, this clonotype turned up many times. This chain links TRBV2 with TRBJ1-1, with a weak D call TRBD1 (5 bases). Per germline, CDR1 SNHLY and CDR2 FYNNEI. The CDR3 extends over 12 amino acids. Trimming shortened V by 7 bases and J by 12 bases, and 18 bases separated the two germline ends. The CDR3, as DNA: TGTGCCAGCATCCGAGACAGTCCCGATTCTTTCTTT. Translated, it gives CASIRDSPDSFF.

This clonotype showed up many times. The genes are TRBV30 and TRBJ2-2, with D tentatively TRBD1 or TRBD2 (5 bases each). Deletions cut 5 bases from V and 1 base from J, with 11 bases between. The CDR3 is 14 residues long. Germline-derived CDR1 and CDR2 are GTSNPN and SVGIG (reference sequence). The CDR3 DNA reads TGTGCCTGGGCCGGGACGGTGAACACCGGGGAGCTGTTTTTT. As protein: CAWAGTVNTGELFF.

Concerning this clonotype: A junction boundary mismatches the germline segment, possibly from a read error. The chain is built from TRBV12-3 or TRBV12-4 and TRBJ1-6; D is unresolved. The CDR3 totals 12 residues. As DNA, the CDR3 is TGTGCCAGCACCTCGACAATTTACGGGCAGTACTTT. This translates into CASTSTIYGQYF.

This clonotype turned up a few times. This rearrangement joins TRBV20-1 to TRBJ2-3, with D possibly TRBD2 on 6 matching bases. The germline V and J ends were trimmed by 7 bases and 0 bases, with 11 bases remaining between them. This CDR3 spans 13 amino acids. CDR1 is DFQATT and CDR2 is SNEGSKA in the germline V gene (reference sequence). The CDR3 sequence: CSGGGWSTDTQYF. CDR3 DNA: TGCAGTGGTGGGGGGTGGAGCACAGATACGCAGTATTTT.